The clone carrying this T cell receptor (beta chain) turned up a few times. Its antigen is unidentified. This sample's TCRbeta library carried unique molecular identifier barcodes. TCRdb reprocessed the PCR reads with MiXCR, giving one entry per CDR3 protein. In the table there are 750,000 to 950,000 distinct CDR3 sequences, around 15% of which are singletons. This entry is derived from a study of T-cell reconstitution after alpha-beta-depleted transplantation in children. Study results and limitations: For some patients, TCRbeta diversity was high at day 60 because of recipient T cells and thymic progenitors that survived. T-cell numbers and diversity one year post-transplant derived largely from freshly generated T cells. Expanded graft clones, several hundred of them, were reportedly the source of alpha-beta T cells about two months after transplant.

The length of the CDR3 is 14 residues. In germline, CDR1 is DFQATT, CDR2 SNEGSKA (reference sequence). The V gene lost 1 base and the J gene lost 2 bases, with 11 bases spanning the gap. The input for sequencing was PBMCs, mostly from graft donor cells, taken 360 days after TCRalphabeta/CD19-depleted stem cell transplant. This clonotype originated in a male patient under 18 who had a stem cell transplant for acute lymphoblastic leukemia, so the T cells may come from the graft donor. V usage is TRBV20-1 and J usage is TRBJ2-5; no reliable D call. The CDR3 nucleotides read TGCAGTGCTAGAGTCCCATGGGGACAAGAGACCCAGTACTTC. Translating it yields CSARVPWGQETQYF.